The text below deals with one T cell receptor (beta chain). Its antigen is as yet unknown. The PCR ran on 60 Vbeta and 13 Jbeta primers. As originally analysed: Among the unique TCR beta chains that a later analysis counted, about 85 million in all, approximately 12 million were shared. Clones were read by immunoSEQ multiplex PCR, and TCRdb kept only the in-frame ones, dropping some. V, J and clone size derive from that table, while D and trimming were established from the DNA sequence. Of some 60,000 clones in the sample, around 87% were seen once. This specimen belongs to a study of cytomegalovirus exposure and HLA in healthy donors. Study-wide results and limits: As was reported, the HLA-A and HLA-B alleles of most subjects were accurately predicted from TCR beta sequences.

Unmatched junction bases numbered 4, after V lost 2 bases and J lost 7 bases. The V gene's germline CDR1 is MNHEY and CDR2 SVGAGI. CDR3 length equals 14 residues. Material: PBMCs. V and J are TRBV6-5 and TRBJ1-4; 7 bases fit TRBD1. The TCR originated in a man younger than 35 in good health and CMV-seronegative. The CDR3 loop reads CASSYGAGGEKLFF. CDR3 sequence (DNA): TGTGCCAGCAGTTACGGCGCAGGGGGTGAAAAACTGTTTTTT.